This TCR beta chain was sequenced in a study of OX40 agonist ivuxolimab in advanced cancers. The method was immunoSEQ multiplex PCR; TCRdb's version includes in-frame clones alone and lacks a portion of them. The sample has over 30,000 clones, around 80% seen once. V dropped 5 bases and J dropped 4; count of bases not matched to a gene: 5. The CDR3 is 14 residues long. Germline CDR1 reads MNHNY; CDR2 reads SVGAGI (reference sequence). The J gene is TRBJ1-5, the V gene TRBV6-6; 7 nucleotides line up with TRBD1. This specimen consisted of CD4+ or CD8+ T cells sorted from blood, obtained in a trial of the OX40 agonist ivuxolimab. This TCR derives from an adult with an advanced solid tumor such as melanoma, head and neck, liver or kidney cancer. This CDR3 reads CASSRGQANQPQHF. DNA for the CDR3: TGTGCCAGCAGTAGAGGACAGGCAAATCAGCCCCAGCATTTT.